These 21 T cell receptor beta chains were sequenced from one sample in a study of memory CD4+ T cells and cytomegalovirus serostatus (dated by TCRdb to the late 2010s). Receptors were amplified or captured by the immunoSEQ multiplex PCR assay. TCRdb took over this immuneACCESS table, retaining in-frame rearrangements with V and J assigned. Such tables are incomplete; in checked studies, under half of the missing clones stem from an unresolved V gene, and the remainder is unexplained. This sample gives under 80,000 clones in total; 60% to 80% of them show up just once. 2% to 3% of the sample rests with the top ten. Single viable CD3+CD4+CD8-CD45RO+ cells were sorted as memory CD4+ T cells on a FACSAria II. Sequenced sample: memory CD4+ T cells from blood. Receptors were obtained from an adult in good health and CMV-seropositive.

CDR3: CASSLSGANEQFF. CDR3 DNA: TGCGCCAGCAGCTTGTCGGGGGCAAATGAGCAGTTCTTC. The J gene is TRBJ2-1, the V gene TRBV5-1, with D possibly called TRBD1 or TRBD2 (6 bases each). This CDR3 contains 13 residues. Germline loops: CDR1 SGHRS, CDR2 YFSETQ. Between the trimmed V and J ends, which lost 1 base and 7 bases, there was a span of 9 bases.

This clone was picked up one time. The V and J genes are TRBV27 and TRBJ1-2; 8 bases agree with TRBD1. The trim removed 4 bases at V and 4 bases at J, leaving 5 bases unmatched. In germline, CDR1 is MNHEY, CDR2 SMNVEV (reference sequence). The CDR3 length is 14 residues. The CDR3 spells CASSSPGQVYGYTF. The CDR3 DNA reads as TGTGCCAGCAGTTCCCCGGGACAGGTCTATGGCTACACCTTC.

The gene calls are TRBV29-1 and TRBJ1-3; 7 nucleotides agree with TRBD1. Germline CDR1 reads SQVTM; CDR2 reads ANQGSEA. The trim removed 3 bases at V and 1 base at J, leaving 3 bases unmatched. The CDR3 runs 14 residues. CDR3 DNA: TGCAGCGTTGAGGCGACAGGGTCTGGAAACACCATATATTTT. Its protein is CSVEATGSGNTIYF.

The chain links TRBV5-1 to TRBJ2-3; weak D call: TRBD1 (6 bases). Looked up from germline, CDR1 is SGHRS and CDR2 is YFSETQ. The germline V and J ends were trimmed by 4 bases and 0 bases, with 15 bases remaining between them. This CDR3 is 16 amino acids long. CDR3 in DNA: TGCGCCAGCAGCCCACTCCGGGACATAAGCACAGATACGCAGTATTTT. It yields the protein CASSPLRDISTDTQYF.

The chain has TRBV19 and TRBJ1-5; 7 positions match TRBD1. CDR1 and CDR2 (germline): LNHDA, SQIVND (reference sequence). CDR3 length equals 16 residues. V was clipped by 3 bases and J by 2 bases; unmatched bases: 7. Here the CDR3 reads CASSMRTGVGNQPQHF. The CDR3 coding sequence is TGTGCCAGTAGTATGAGAACAGGGGTAGGCAATCAGCCCCAGCATTTT.

This clone was counted only a few times. The chain couples TRBV28 to TRBJ2-5, with 7 bases fitting TRBD2. The CDR3 has 15 amino acids. J was trimmed by 5 bases and V by 2 bases; bases with no gene match: 8. CDR1 and CDR2 from the germline V gene are MDHEN and SYDVKM. CDR3 DNA sequence: TGTGCCAGCAGTTTACAGGGTCTCGGGGGGGAGACCCAGTACTTC. Its protein is CASSLQGLGGETQYF. Full variable domain (missing parts from reference TRBV28 and TRBJ2-5): DVKVTQSSRYLVKRTGEKVFLECVQDMDHENMFWYRQDPGLGLRLIYFSYDVKMKEKGDIPEGYSVSREKKERFSLILESASTNQTSMYLCASSLQGLGGETQYFGPGTRLLVL.

Of note for this clone: Other DNA sequences in this specimen translate into the identical CDR3. This chain links TRBV7-2 with TRBJ2-3; no reliable D call. V was trimmed by 5 bases and J by 0 bases, leaving 3 bases between them. Per the germline V gene, CDR1 is SGHTA and CDR2 is FQGNSA. The CDR3 length is 12 residues. This CDR3 is CASSPSTDTQYF. The DNA for the CDR3 is TGTGCCAGCAGCCCTAGCACAGATACGCAGTATTTT.

The J gene is TRBJ1-3, the V gene TRBV5-1; 7 bases align to TRBD1. CDR1 is SGHRS, CDR2 YFSETQ, per germline. The CDR3 contains 17 residues. The V and J ends lost 5 bases and 0 bases, in that order; junction bases with no gene match: 11. The CDR3 loop reads CASRGSIRDSSGNTIYF. The CDR3 bases are TGCGCCAGCAGGGGGTCAATCCGGGACAGCTCTGGAAACACCATATATTTT.

This sequence joins TRBV7-8 and TRBJ1-1; D remains unclear. The ends were cut back, 5 bases at V and 1 base at J, with 11 bases in the middle. CDR3 length equals 14 residues. Germline V gene data show CDR1 as SGHVS and CDR2 as FQNEAQ. CDR3 DNA: TGTGCCAGCAGCCCACCCCTAGGGAACACTGAAGCTTTCTTT. It encodes CASSPPLGNTEAFF. Drawing the rest from reference TRBV7-8 and TRBJ1-1, the complete variable domain is GAGVSQSPRYKVAKRGQDVALRCDPISGHVSLFWYQQALGQGPEFLTYFQNEAQLDKSGLPSDRFFAERPEGSVSTLKIQRTQQEDSAVYLCASSPPLGNTEAFFGQGTRLTVV.

The CDR3 is CASSLTYSNYGYTF. CDR3 sequence (DNA): TGTGCCAGCAGTCTCACCTACTCCAACTATGGCTACACCTTC. This chain joins TRBV27 and TRBJ1-2; no reliable D call. The CDR3 is made up of 14 amino acids. V gave up 5 bases and J gave up 2 bases, with 12 bases separating them. Germline CDR1 and CDR2: MNHEY and SMNVEV (reference sequence).

J is TRBJ2-6 and V is TRBV5-4; possible D gene TRBD1, 6 bases. Looked up from germline, CDR1 is SGHNT and CDR2 is YYREEE (reference sequence). The CDR3 totals 17 residues. The V end lost 4 bases, the J end lost 0 bases, and 14 bases lay between the germline ends. The DNA of the CDR3 is TGTGCCAGCAGCCCCGGACAGCTTATCTCTGGGGCCAACGTCCTGACTTTC. Encoded protein: CASSPGQLISGANVLTF.

Only a few counts were recorded for this clone. The chain employs TRBV7-9 and TRBJ2-3; the match to TRBD1 covers 7 bases. With V trimmed by 5 bases and J by 2 bases, 10 bases remained unmatched. The germline V gene has CDR1 SEHNR and CDR2 FQNEAQ (reference sequence). The CDR3 is 16 amino acids. The CDR3 coding sequence is TGTGCCAGCAGCCACGGACAGGTGGGATACACAGATACGCAGTATTTT. Its protein is CASSHGQVGYTDTQYF.

The DNA for the CDR3 is TGTGCCAGCAGCTTGGGACTAACCCCCTACAATGAGCAGTTCTTC. Protein: CASSLGLTPYNEQFF. The genes are TRBV5-6 and TRBJ2-1; possible D gene TRBD2, 5 bases. Trimming cost V 0 bases and J 2 bases, with 9 bases left between them. There are 15 residues in the CDR3. Germline lookup yields CDR1 SGHDT and CDR2 YYEEEE.

This sequence joins TRBV10-3 and TRBJ1-1, with TRBD1 matching over 7 bases. Germline V gives CDR1 ENHRY, CDR2 SYGVKD. Trimming took 7 bases from V and 5 from J; bases not matched to a gene: 16. This CDR3 spans 16 amino acids. The CDR3: CAITKNTQGGRTEAFF. CDR3 nucleotides: TGTGCCATCACTAAGAACACTCAGGGGGGTAGAACTGAAGCTTTCTTT.

This chain uses TRBV5-4 with TRBJ1-2; D remains unclear. The CDR3 totals 15 residues. CDR1 and CDR2 from the germline V gene are SGHNT and YYREEE (reference sequence). V lost 0 bases and J lost 1, with 10 bases in between. The CDR3 is CASSLDPNFNYGYTF. The DNA of the CDR3 is TGTGCCAGCAGCTTGGATCCCAACTTTAACTATGGCTACACCTTC.

The chain joins TRBV10-3 to TRBJ1-1; D call uncertain. The CDR3 loop spans 12 amino acids. V lost 10 bases, J lost 1 base, and 10 bases lay in between. Germline CDR1 reads ENHRY; CDR2 reads SYGVKD. This CDR3 reads CATKAGNTEAFF. CDR3 nucleotide sequence: TGTGCCACCAAGGCGGGGAACACTGAAGCTTTCTTT.

This clone was counted once. The chain combines TRBV6-6 with TRBJ2-3; D call uncertain. The CDR3 spans 14 residues. Germline CDR1 and CDR2: MNHNY and SVGAGI (reference sequence). V was shortened by 5 bases and J by 2 bases, with 11 bases between the two germline ends. CDR3 in DNA: TGTGCCAGCAGTCCCCGGGTAGCCACAGATACGCAGTATTTT. Its translation: CASSPRVATDTQYF.

This sequence joins TRBV10-3 and TRBJ1-5; perhaps TRBD1 as D (6 bases). The V end lost 8 bases, the J end lost 6 bases, and 14 bases lay between the germline ends. Germline lookup yields CDR1 ENHRY and CDR2 SYGVKD. The CDR3 has 13 residues. CDR3 amino acids: CAIGGGMGQPQHF. As DNA, the CDR3 is TGTGCCATCGGGGGGGGCATGGGTCAGCCCCAGCATTTT.

The chain carries TRBV30 and TRBJ2-3; 10 bases align to TRBD2. This CDR3 spans 14 amino acids. Germline CDR1 is GTSNPN and CDR2 is SVGIG (reference sequence). Trimming cost V 3 bases and J 4 bases; bases outside gene matches: 4. CDR3 DNA sequence: TGTGCCTGGAGCGGGACTAGCGTCGCAGATACGCAGTATTTT. Its translation is CAWSGTSVADTQYF.

This clone showed up just a few times. V gene TRBV7-6 combines with J gene TRBJ2-5, with unresolved D. V was cut by 5 bases and J by 5 bases, with 12 bases left in between. This CDR3 region has 13 residues. Germline V gives CDR1 SGHVS, CDR2 FNYEAQ. The CDR3 sequence is CASSPDWGETQYF. CDR3 nucleotide sequence: TGTGCCAGCAGCCCCGATTGGGGTGAGACCCAGTACTTC.

This clone was observed a few times. V usage is TRBV5-4 and J usage is TRBJ1-1, with TRBD1 as a possible D gene (6 bases). Trimming shortened V by 5 bases and J by 1 base, and 15 bases separated the two germline ends. The CDR3 consists of 15 residues. The germline V gene has CDR1 SGHNT and CDR2 YYREEE (reference sequence). CDR3 DNA: TGTGCCAGCAGTCACCCGGGACACCAGAACACTGAAGCTTTCTTT. Residues: CASSHPGHQNTEAFF.